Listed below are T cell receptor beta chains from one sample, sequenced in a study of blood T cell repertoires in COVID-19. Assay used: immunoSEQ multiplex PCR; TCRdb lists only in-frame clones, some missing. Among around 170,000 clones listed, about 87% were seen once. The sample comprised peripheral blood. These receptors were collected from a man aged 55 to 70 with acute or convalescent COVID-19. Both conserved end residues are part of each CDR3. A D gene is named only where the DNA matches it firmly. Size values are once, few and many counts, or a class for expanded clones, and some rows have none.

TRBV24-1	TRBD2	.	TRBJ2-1	CATSDSLAGGSSYNEQFF	TGTGCCACCAGTGATAGCCTAGCGGGGGGAAGTTCCTACAATGAGCAGTTCTTC
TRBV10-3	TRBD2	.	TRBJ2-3	CAISEASGGKTDTQYF	TGTGCCATCAGTGAGGCTAGCGGGGGTAAAACAGATACGCAGTATTTT
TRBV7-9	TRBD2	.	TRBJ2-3	CASSLLSSGTSTDTQYF	TGTGCCAGCAGCTTATTGTCTAGCGGTACTAGCACAGATACGCAGTATTTT
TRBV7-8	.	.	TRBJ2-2	CASSSSRGGELFF	TGTGCCAGCAGCTCAAGTAGGGGTGGGGAGCTGTTTTTT
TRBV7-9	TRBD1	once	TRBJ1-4	CASSVGGTGNEKLFF	TGTGCCAGCAGCGTTGGAGGGACAGGGAATGAAAAACTGTTTTTT
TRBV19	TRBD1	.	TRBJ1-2	CASSTTQGGGYTF	TGTGCCAGTAGTACGACTCAGGGGGGCGGCTACACCTTC
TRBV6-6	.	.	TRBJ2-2	CASSWANTGELFF	TGTGCCAGCAGTTGGGCAAACACCGGGGAGCTGTTTTTT
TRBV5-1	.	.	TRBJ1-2	CASSFGSYTLEVGYTF	TGCGCCAGCAGCTTCGGGTCCTACACTCTGGAGGTGGGCTACACCTTC
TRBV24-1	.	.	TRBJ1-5	CATSDPTVPDQPQHF	TGTGCCACCAGTGACCCGACAGTTCCCGATCAGCCCCAGCATTTT
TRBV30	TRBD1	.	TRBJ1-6	CAWSVPQGAEESPLHF	TGTGCCTGGAGTGTTCCTCAGGGGGCAGAAGAATCACCCCTCCACTTT
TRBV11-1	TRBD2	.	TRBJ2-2	CASSISGSWGGELFF	TGTGCCAGCAGCATTAGCGGGAGTTGGGGAGGGGAGCTGTTTTTT
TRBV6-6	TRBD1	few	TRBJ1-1	CASSVPDRAAYTEAFF	TGTGCCAGCAGCGTACCAGACAGGGCTGCGTACACTGAAGCTTTCTTT
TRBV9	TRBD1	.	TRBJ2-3	CASNPRPGGFGDTQYF	TGTGCCAGCAACCCCCGCCCAGGGGGCTTCGGAGATACGCAGTATTTT